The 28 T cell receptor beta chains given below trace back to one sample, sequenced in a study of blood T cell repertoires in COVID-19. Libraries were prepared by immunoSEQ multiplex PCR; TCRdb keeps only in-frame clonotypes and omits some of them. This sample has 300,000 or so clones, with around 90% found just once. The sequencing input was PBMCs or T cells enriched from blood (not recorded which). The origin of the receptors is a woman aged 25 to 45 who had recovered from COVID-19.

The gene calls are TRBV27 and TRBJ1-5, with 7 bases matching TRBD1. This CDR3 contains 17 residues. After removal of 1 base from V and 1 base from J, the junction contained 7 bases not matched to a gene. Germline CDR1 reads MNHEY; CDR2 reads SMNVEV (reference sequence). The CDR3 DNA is TGTGCCAGCAGTTTATTCGCCTCGACAGGGAGCAATCAGCCCCAGCATTTT. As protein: CASSLFASTGSNQPQHF.

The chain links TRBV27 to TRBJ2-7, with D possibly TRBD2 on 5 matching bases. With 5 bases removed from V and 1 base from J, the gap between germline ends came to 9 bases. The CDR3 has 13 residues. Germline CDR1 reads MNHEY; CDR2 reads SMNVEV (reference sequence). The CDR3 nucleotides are TGTGCCAGCAGTCCCCGGACTTCCTACGAGCAGTACTTC. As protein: CASSPRTSYEQYF.

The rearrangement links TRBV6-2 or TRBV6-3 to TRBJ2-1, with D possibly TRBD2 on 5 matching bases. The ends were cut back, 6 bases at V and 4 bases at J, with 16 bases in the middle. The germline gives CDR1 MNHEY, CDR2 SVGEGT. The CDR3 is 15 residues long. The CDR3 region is CASSLRPSTYNEQFF. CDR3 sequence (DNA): TGTGCCAGCAGCCTTCGCCCTAGCACGTACAATGAGCAGTTCTTC.

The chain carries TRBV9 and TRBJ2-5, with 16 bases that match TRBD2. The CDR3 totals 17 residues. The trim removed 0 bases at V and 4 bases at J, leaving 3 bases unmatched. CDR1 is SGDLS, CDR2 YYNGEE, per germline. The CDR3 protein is CASSVGGLAGGRETQYF. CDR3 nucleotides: TGTGCCAGCAGCGTAGGGGGACTAGCGGGAGGGCGAGAGACCCAGTACTTC.

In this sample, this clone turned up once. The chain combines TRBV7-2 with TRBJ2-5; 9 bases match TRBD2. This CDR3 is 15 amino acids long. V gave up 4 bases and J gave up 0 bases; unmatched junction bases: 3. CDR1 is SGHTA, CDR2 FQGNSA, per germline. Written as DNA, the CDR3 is TGTGCCAGCAGCTCTCGGACTAGCGACCAAGAGACCCAGTACTTC. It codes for CASSSRTSDQETQYF.

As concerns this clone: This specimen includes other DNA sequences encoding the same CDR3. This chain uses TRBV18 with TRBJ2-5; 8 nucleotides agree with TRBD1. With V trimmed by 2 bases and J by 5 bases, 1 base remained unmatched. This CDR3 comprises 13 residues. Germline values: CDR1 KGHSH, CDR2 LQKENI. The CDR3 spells CASSPTGGETQYF. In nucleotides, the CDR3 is TGTGCCAGCTCACCAACAGGGGGGGAGACCCAGTACTTC.

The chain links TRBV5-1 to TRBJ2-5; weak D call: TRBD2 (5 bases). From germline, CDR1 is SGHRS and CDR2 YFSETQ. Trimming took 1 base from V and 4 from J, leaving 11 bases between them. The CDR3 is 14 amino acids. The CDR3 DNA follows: TGCGCCAGCAGCTTGAGTAGAGGAGGAGAGACCCAGTACTTC. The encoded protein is CASSLSRGGETQYF.

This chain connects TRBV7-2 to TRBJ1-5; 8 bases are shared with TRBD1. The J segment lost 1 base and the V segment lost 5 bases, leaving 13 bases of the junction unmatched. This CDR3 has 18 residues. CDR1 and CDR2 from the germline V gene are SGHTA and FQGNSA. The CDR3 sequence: CASSHKVQGGMSNQPQHF. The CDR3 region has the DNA TGTGCCAGCAGCCATAAGGTACAGGGGGGGATGAGCAATCAGCCCCAGCATTTT.

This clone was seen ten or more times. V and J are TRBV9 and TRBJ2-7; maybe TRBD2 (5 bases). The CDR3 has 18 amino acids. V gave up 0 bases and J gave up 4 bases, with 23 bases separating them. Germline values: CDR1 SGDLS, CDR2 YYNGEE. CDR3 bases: TGTGCCAGCAGCGTAGGAACAGCGCAAAGGACTGCAGTATACGAGCAGTACTTC. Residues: CASSVGTAQRTAVYEQYF.

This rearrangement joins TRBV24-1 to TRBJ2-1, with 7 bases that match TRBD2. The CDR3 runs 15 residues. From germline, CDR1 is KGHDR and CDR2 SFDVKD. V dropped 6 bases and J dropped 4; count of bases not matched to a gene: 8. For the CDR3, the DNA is TGTGCCACCAGTCCAAGTGGCGGGAGTTACAATGAGCAGTTCTTC. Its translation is CATSPSGGSYNEQFF.

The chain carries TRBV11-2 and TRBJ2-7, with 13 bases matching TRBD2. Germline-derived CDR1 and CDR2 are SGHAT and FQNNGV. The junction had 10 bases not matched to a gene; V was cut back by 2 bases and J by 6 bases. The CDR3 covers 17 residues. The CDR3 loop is CASSLIGLAGEGREQYF. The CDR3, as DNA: TGTGCCAGCAGCTTAATTGGACTAGCGGGAGAAGGACGCGAGCAGTACTTC.

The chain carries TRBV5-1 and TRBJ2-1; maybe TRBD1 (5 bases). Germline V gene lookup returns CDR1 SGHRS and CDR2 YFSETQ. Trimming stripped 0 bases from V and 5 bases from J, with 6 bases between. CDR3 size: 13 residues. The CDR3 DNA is TGCGCCAGCAGCTTGGCCAGGGACAATGAGCAGTTCTTC. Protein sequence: CASSLARDNEQFF.

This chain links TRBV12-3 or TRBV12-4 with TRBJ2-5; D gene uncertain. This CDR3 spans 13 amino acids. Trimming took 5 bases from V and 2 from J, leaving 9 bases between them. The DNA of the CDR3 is TGTGCCAGCAGTCCTCGTATACAAGAGACCCAGTACTTC. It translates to CASSPRIQETQYF.

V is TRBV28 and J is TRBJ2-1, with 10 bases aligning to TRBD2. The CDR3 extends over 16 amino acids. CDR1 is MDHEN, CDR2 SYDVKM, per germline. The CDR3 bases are TGTGCAGACTATTTTAGCGGGAGGAGGTACCACAATGAGCAGTTCTTC. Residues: CADYFSGRRYHNEQFF.

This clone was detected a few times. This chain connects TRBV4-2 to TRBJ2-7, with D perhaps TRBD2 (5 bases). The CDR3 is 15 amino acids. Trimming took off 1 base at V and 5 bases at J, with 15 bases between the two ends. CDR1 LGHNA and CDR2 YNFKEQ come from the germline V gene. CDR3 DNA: TGTGCCAGCAGCCAAGTGAGCGGTAGCTCGGACGAGCAGTACTTC. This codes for CASSQVSGSSDEQYF.

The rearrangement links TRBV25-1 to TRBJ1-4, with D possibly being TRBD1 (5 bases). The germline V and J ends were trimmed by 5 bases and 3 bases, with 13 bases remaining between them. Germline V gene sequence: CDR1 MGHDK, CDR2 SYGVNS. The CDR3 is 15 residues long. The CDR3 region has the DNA TGTGCCAGCAGTCCACAGACAGCGCCTAATGAAAAACTGTTTTTT. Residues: CASSPQTAPNEKLFF.

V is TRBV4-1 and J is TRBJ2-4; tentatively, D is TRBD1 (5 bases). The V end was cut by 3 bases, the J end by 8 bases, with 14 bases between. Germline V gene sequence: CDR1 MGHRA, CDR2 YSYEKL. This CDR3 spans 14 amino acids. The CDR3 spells CASSQGPGPDIQYF. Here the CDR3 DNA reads TGCGCCAGCAGCCAGGGGCCAGGTCCGGACATTCAGTACTTC.

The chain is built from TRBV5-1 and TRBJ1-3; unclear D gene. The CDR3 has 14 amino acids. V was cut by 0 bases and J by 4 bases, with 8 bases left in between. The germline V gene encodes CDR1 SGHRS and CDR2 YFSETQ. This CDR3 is CASSLAGYGNTIYF. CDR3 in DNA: TGCGCCAGCAGCTTGGCCGGTTACGGAAACACCATATATTTT.

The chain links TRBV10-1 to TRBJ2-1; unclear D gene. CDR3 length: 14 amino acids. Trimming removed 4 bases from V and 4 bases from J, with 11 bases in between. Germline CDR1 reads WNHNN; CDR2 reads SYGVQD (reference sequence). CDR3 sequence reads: CASSAGGAYNEQFF. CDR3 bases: TGCGCCAGCAGTGCGGGTGGAGCTTACAATGAGCAGTTCTTC.

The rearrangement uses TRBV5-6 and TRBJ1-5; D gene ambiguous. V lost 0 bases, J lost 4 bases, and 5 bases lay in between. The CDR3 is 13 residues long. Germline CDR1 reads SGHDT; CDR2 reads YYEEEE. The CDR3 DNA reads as TGTGCCAGCAGCTTGGGAGAGAATCAGCCCCAGCATTTT. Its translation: CASSLGENQPQHF.

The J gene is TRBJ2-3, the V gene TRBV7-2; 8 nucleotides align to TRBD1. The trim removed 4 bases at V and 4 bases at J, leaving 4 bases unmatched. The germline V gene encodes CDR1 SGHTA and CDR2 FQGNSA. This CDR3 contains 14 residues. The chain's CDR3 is CASSWGQAADTQYF. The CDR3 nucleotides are TGTGCCAGCAGCTGGGGACAGGCGGCAGATACGCAGTATTTT.

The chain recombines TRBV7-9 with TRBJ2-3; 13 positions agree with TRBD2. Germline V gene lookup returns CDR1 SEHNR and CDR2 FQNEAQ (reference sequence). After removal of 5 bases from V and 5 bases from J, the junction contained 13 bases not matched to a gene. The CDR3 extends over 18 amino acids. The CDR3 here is CASSTGTSGKVWGDTQYF. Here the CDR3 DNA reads TGTGCCAGCAGCACAGGGACTAGCGGGAAGGTATGGGGAGATACGCAGTATTTT.

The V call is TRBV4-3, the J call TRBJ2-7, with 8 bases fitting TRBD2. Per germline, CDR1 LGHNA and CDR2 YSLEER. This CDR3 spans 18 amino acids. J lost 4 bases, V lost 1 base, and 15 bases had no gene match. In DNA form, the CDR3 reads TGCGCCAGCAGCCAAGGATCGATGACGGCGGGACTAGGGTACGAGCAGTACTTC. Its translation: CASSQGSMTAGLGYEQYF.

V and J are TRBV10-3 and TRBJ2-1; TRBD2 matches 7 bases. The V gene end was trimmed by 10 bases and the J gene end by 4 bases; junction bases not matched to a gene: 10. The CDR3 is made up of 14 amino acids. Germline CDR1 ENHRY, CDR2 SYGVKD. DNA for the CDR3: TGTGCCACGAATGGGGGGAGGGAATACAATGAGCAGTTCTTC. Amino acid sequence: CATNGGREYNEQFF.

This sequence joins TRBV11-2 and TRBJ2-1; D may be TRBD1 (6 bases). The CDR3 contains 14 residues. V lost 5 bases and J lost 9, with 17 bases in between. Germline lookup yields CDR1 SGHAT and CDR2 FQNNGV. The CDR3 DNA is TGTGCCAGCAGCCCACAGGGCCCAGGACCTGAGCAGTTCTTC. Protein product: CASSPQGPGPEQFF.

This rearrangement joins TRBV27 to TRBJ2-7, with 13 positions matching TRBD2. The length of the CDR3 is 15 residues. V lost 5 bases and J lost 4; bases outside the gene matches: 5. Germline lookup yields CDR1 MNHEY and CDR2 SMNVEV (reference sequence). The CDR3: CASSLGLAGTYEQYF. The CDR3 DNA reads TGTGCCAGCAGTCTGGGACTAGCGGGAACTTACGAGCAGTACTTC.

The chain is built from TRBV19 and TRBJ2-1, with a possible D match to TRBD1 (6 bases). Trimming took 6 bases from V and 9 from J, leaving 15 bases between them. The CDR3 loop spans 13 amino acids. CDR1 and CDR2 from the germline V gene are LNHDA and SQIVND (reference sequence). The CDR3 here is CASSLGQWGEQFF. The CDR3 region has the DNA TGTGCCAGTAGCCTTGGACAGTGGGGTGAGCAGTTCTTC.

CDR3: CATTGQNNEQFF. CDR3 bases: TGTGCCACCACGGGACAAAACAATGAGCAGTTCTTC. V and J are TRBV6-5 and TRBJ2-1, with D perhaps TRBD1 (6 bases). Trimming stripped 10 bases from V and 5 bases from J, with 12 bases between. The CDR3 is 12 amino acids. Germline loops: CDR1 MNHEY, CDR2 SVGAGI.